Below, one T cell receptor beta chain is given with its context. What it binds is unknown. This entry comes from a study of cytomegalovirus exposure and HLA in healthy donors. PCR employed 60 Vbeta and 13 Jbeta primers. The protocol was immunoSEQ multiplex PCR, while the TCRdb copy is restricted to in-frame clones and leaves out a portion. The table shows approximately 120,000 clones, with 70% to 80% occurring only once. General study points: Sequences of the TCR beta chain were said to predict the HLA-A and HLA-B alleles of most subjects accurately.

Trimming removed 3 bases at V and 3 bases at J, with 12 bases between. The germline V gene has CDR1 KGHSH and CDR2 LQKENI. This CDR3 has 15 amino acids. What was sequenced was PBMCs. This receptor was obtained from a man over 45 in good health and CMV-seronegative. V and J are TRBV18 and TRBJ2-4; D may be TRBD1 (6 bases). The CDR3 DNA sequence: TGTGCCAGCTCACCCAACAGGGCAGTCAAAAACATTCAGTACTTC. Translation: CASSPNRAVKNIQYF.